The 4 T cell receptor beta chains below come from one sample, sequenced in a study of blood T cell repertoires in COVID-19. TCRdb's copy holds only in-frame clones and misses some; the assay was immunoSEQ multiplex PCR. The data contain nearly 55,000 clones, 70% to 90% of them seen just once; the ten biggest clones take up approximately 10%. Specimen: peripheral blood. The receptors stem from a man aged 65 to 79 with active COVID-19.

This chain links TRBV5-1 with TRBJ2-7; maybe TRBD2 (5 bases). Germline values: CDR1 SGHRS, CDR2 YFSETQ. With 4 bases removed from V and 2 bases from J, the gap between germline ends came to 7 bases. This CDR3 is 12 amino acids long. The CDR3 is CASSRGTYEQYF. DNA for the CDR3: TGCGCCAGCAGCCGGGGTACCTACGAGCAGTACTTC. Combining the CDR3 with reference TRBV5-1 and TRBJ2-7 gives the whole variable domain KAGVTQTPRYLIKTRGQQVTLSCSPISGHRSVSWYQQTPGQGLQFLFEYFSETQRNKGNFPGRFSGRQFSNSRSEMNVSTLELGDSALYLCASSRGTYEQYFGPGTRLTVT.

CDR3 loop: CASSRFGTVQETQYF. CDR3 nucleotide sequence: TGCGCCAGCAGCCGTTTCGGGACAGTCCAAGAGACCCAGTACTTC. This chain uses TRBV4-3 with TRBJ2-5, with TRBD1 identical over 7 bases. This CDR3 has 15 residues. Germline V gene data show CDR1 as LGHNA and CDR2 as YSLEER. Trimming removed 4 bases from V and 1 base from J; junction bases left unmatched: 6.

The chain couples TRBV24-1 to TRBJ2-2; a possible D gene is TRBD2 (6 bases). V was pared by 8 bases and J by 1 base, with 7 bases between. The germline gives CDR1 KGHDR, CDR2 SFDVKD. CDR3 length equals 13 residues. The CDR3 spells CATMGGNTGELFF. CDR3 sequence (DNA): TGTGCCACCATGGGAGGGAACACCGGGGAGCTGTTTTTT.

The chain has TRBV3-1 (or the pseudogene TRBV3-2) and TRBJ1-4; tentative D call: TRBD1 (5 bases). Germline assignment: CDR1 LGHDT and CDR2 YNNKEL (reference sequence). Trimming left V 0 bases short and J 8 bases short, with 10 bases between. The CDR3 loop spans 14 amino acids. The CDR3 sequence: CASSQDVGGEKLFF. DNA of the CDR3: TGTGCCAGCAGCCAAGATGTGGGGGGAGAAAAACTGTTTTTT.